This TCR beta chain was identified in a study of blood T cell repertoires in COVID-19. Assay used: immunoSEQ multiplex PCR; TCRdb lists only in-frame clones, some missing. Of about 100,000 clones listed, approximately 80% are singletons. The germline V gene has CDR1 LGHDT and CDR2 YNNKEL (reference sequence). This CDR3 contains 15 residues. Trimming cost V 0 bases and J 4 bases, with 12 bases left between them. Sequencing used peripheral blood. The sequence was obtained from a man between 60 and 75 years old with acute or convalescent COVID-19. This chain joins TRBV3-1 (or the pseudogene TRBV3-2) and TRBJ1-2; the D gene is possibly TRBD1 (5 bases). The CDR3 loop reads CASSQDPGGVYGYTF. DNA for the CDR3: TGTGCCAGCAGCCAAGATCCGGGGGGGGTCTATGGCTACACCTTC.